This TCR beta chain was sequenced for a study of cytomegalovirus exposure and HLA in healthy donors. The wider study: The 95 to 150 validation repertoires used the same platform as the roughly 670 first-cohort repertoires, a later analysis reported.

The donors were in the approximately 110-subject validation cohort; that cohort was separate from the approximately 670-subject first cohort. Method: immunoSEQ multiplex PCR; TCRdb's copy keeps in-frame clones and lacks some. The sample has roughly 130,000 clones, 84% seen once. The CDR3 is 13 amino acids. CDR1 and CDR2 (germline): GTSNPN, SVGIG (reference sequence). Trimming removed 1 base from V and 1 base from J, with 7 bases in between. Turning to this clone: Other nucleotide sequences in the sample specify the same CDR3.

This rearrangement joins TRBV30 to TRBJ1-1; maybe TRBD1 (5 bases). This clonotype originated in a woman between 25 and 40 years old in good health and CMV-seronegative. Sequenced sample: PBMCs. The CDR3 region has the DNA TGTGCCTGGAGTGCCCAGGGGAACACTGAAGCTTTCTTT. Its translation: CAWSAQGNTEAFF. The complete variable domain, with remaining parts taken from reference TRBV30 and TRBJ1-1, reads SQTIHQWPATLVQPVGSPLSLECTVEGTSNPNLYWYRQAAGRGLQLLFYSVGIGQISSEVPQNLSASRPQDRQFILSSKKLLLSDSGFYLCAWSAQGNTEAFFGQGTRLTVV.